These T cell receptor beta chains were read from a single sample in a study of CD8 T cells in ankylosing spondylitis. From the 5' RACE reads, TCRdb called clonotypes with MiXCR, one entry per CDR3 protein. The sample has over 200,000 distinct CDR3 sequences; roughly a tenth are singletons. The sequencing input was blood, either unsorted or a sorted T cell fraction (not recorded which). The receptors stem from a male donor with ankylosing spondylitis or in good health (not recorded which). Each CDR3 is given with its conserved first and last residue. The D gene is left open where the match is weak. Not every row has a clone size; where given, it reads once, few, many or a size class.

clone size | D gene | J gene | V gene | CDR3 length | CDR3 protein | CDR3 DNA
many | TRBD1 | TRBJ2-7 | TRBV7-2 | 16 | CASSPLLGGFPYEQYF | TGTGCCAGCAGCCCCCTATTAGGGGGCTTCCCCTACGAGCAGTACTTC
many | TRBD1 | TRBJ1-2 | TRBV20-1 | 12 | CSASGTGYGYTF | TGCAGTGCTAGCGGGACAGGGTATGGCTACACCTTC
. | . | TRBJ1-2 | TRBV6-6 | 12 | CASSQRQYGYTF | TGTGCCAGCAGTCAACGACAGTATGGCTACACCTTC
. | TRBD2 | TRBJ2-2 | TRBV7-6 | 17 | CASSFLSTSLNTGELFF | TGTGCCAGCAGCTTCCTCTCGACTAGCCTGAACACCGGGGAGCTGTTTTTT
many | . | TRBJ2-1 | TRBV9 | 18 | CASSVLGSVSGGYNEQFF | TGTGCCAGCAGCGTACTTGGTTCTGTCTCAGGAGGATACAATGAGCAGTTCTTC
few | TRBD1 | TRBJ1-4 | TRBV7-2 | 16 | CASSLRGGTGGEKLFF | TGTGCCAGCAGCTTGCGGGGGGGGACAGGGGGAGAAAAACTGTTTTTT
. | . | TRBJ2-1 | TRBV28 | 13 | CASNGVVLNEQFF | TGTGCCAGCAACGGGGTTGTCCTCAATGAGCAGTTCTTC
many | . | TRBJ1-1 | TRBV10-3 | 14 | CAISELASNTEAFF | TGTGCCATCAGTGAGTTAGCCTCGAACACTGAAGCTTTCTTT
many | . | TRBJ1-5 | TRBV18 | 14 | CASSPASFNQPQHF | TGTGCCAGCTCACCAGCCAGTTTCAATCAGCCCCAGCATTTT
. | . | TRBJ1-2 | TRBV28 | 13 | CASTGHRVYGYTF | TGTGCCAGCACAGGACACAGGGTTTATGGCTACACCTTC
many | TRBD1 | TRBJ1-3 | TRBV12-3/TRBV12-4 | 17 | CASRITGTGVGVVTIYF | TGTGCCAGCAGGATTACCGGGACAGGGGTTGGAGTTGTCACCATATATTTT
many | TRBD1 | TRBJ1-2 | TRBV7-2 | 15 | CASSLAPDRAGGYTF | TGTGCCAGCAGCTTAGCCCCGGACAGGGCCGGGGGCTACACCTTC
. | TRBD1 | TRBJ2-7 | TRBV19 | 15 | CASSNPRDSGYEQYF | TGTGCCAGTAGTAATCCCCGGGACAGCGGCTACGAGCAGTACTTC
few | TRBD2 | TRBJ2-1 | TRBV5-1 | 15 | CASSATSGGSGEQFF | TGCGCCAGCAGCGCGACTAGCGGGGGGTCGGGGGAGCAGTTCTTC
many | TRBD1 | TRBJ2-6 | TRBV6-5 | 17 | CASSYQGQDSGANVLTF | TGTGCCAGCAGTTACCAAGGACAGGACTCTGGGGCCAACGTCCTGACTTTC
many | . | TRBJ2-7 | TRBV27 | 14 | CASSLTPVLGEQYF | TGTGCCAGCAGTTTAACCCCGGTGCTGGGGGAGCAGTACTTC
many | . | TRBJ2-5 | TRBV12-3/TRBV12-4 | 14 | CASSATGIRETQYF | TGTGCCAGCAGCGCTACAGGGATAAGAGAGACCCAGTACTTC
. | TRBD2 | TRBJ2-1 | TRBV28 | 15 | CASNGGGPSYNEQFF | TGTGCCAGCAACGGGGGGGGGCCTAGTTACAATGAGCAGTTCTTC
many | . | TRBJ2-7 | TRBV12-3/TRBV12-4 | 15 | CASSLREDGTYEQYF | TGTGCCAGCAGTTTACGTGAGGACGGGACCTACGAGCAGTACTTC
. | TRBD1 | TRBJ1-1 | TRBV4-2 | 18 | CASSQDFSGQVENTEAFF | TGTGCCAGCAGCCAAGATTTTTCCGGACAGGTCGAGAACACTGAAGCTTTCTTT
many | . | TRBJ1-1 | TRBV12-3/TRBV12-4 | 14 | CASSLHLSNTEAFF | TGTGCCAGCAGTCTTCACCTGTCCAACACTGAAGCTTTCTTT
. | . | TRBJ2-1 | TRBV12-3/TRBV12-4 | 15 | CASSFMALRANEQFF | TGTGCCAGCAGTTTTATGGCCCTCAGAGCTAATGAGCAGTTCTTC
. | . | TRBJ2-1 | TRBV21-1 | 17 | CASSKAGLAGGQGSQFF | TGTGCCAGCAGCAAAGCCGGACTAGCGGGGGGTCAGGGATCGCAGTTCTTC
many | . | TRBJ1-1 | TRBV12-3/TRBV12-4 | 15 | CASSLALGQSQEAFF | TGTGCCAGCAGTTTAGCGCTAGGGCAGTCCCAAGAAGCTTTCTTT
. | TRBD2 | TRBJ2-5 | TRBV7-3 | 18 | CASSLTPSTSGSQETQYF | TGTGCCAGCAGCTTAACCCCCTCGACTAGCGGCAGCCAAGAGACCCAGTACTTC
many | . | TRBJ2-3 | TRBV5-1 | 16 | CASSLEPGGGGDTQYF | TGCGCCAGCAGCTTGGAGCCAGGCGGCGGAGGAGATACGCAGTATTTT
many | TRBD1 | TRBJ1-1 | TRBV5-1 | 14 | CASSLGQGGTEAFF | TGCGCCAGCAGTCTTGGACAGGGTGGCACTGAAGCTTTCTTT
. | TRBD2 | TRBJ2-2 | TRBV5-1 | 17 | CASSSFSSGGAAGELFF | TGCGCCAGCAGCTCCTTCTCTAGCGGGGGGGCCGCCGGGGAGCTGTTTTTT
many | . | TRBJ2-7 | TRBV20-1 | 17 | CSARDDLRTVRPYEQYF | TGCAGTGCTAGAGACGATCTCAGGACAGTTCGACCATACGAGCAGTACTTC
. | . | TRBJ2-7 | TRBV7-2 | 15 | CASSLMPPGGYEQYF | TGTGCCAGCAGCTTAATGCCACCCGGCGGTTACGAGCAGTACTTC
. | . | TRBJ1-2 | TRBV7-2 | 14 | CASSSETVPYGYTF | TGTGCCAGCAGCTCAGAGACAGTCCCCTATGGCTACACCTTC
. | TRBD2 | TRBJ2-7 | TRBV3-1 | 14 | CASSPLAGFAEQYF | TGTGCCAGCAGCCCCCTAGCGGGGTTCGCCGAGCAGTACTTC
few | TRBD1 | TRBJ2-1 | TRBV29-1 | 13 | CSVRQGSYNEQFF | TGCAGCGTTCGACAGGGGTCCTACAATGAGCAGTTCTTC
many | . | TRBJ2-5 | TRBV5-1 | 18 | CASRGWGNGTVFQETQYF | TGCGCCAGCAGAGGTTGGGGGAATGGAACGGTATTCCAAGAGACCCAGTACTTC
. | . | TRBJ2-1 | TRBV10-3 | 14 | CAISESRGLNEQFF | TGTGCCATCAGTGAGTCAAGGGGTCTCAATGAGCAGTTCTTC
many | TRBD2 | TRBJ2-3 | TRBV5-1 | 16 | CASTPGGGVGTDTQYF | TGCGCCAGCACCCCGGGAGGCGGAGTGGGCACAGATACGCAGTATTTT
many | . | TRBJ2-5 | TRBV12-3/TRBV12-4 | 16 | CASSPKGYRAVETQYF | TGTGCCAGCAGTCCCAAAGGTTACAGGGCCGTTGAGACCCAGTACTTC
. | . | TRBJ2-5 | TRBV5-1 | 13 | CASSLESQETQYF | TGCGCCAGCAGCTTGGAGTCGCAAGAGACCCAGTACTTC
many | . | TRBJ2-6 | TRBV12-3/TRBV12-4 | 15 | CASSPARSGANVLTF | TGTGCCAGCAGTCCCGCACGCTCTGGGGCCAACGTCCTGACTTTC
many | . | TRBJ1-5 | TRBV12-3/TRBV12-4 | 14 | CASSLGSSNQPQHF | TGTGCCAGCAGTTTAGGCAGTTCCAATCAGCCCCAGCATTTT
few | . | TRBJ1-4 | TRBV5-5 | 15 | CASSLGGGQGEKLFF | TGTGCCAGCAGCCTGGGAGGCGGCCAGGGGGAAAAACTGTTTTTT
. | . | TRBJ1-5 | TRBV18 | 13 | CASSQGPTQPQHF | TGTGCCAGCTCTCAAGGGCCCACACAGCCCCAGCATTTT
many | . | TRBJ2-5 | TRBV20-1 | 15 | CSASLPAVVGETQYF | TGCAGTGCTAGTCTCCCGGCGGTAGTAGGAGAGACCCAGTACTTC
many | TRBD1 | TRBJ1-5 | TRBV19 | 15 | CASSISGTGHTIQHF | TGTGCCAGTAGTATATCCGGGACAGGTCACACGATCCAGCATTTT
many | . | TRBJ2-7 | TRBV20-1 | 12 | CSAGDPEAAQYF | TGCAGTGCGGGGGACCCCGAAGCGGCGCAGTACTTC
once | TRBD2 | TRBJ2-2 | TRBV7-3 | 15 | CASRRLAGETGELFF | TGTGCCAGCAGGCGGCTAGCGGGGGAAACCGGGGAGCTGTTTTTT
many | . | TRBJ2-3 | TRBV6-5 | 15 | CASSLRANTADTQYF | TGTGCCAGCAGTTTGAGGGCGAACACAGCAGATACGCAGTATTTT
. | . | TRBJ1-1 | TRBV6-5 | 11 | CASTGGKNAFF | TGTGCCAGCACGGGAGGGAAGAATGCTTTCTTT
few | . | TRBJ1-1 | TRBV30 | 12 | CAWSEWGAEAFF | TGTGCCTGGAGCGAGTGGGGGGCTGAAGCTTTCTTT
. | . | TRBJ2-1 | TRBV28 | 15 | CASNGGRGIYNEQFF | TGTGCCAGCAACGGGGGGCGGGGAATTTACAATGAGCAGTTCTTC
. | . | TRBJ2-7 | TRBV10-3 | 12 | CAIRGTEYEQYF | TGTGCCATCCGCGGGACAGAGTACGAGCAGTACTTC
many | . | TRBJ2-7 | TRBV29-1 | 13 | CSGLDFVTYEQYF | TGCAGCGGGCTGGACTTCGTCACCTACGAGCAGTACTTC
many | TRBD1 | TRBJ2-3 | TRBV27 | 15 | CASSLWTGHTDTQYF | TGTGCCAGCAGTTTATGGACAGGGCACACAGATACGCAGTATTTT